The 22 T cell receptor beta chains listed next were all sequenced from one sample in a study of T-cell reconstitution after alpha-beta-depleted transplantation in children (dated by TCRdb to the mid-2010s). The treatment or condition label of this sample denotes: allogeneic hematopoietic cell transplantation with graft depleted of TCRalphabeta T cells and CD19 B cells. The protocol used for the library was PCR. Sequencing used an Illumina HiSeq 2500. TCR library preparation used molecular barcoding, with unique molecular identifiers applied to normalize quantification of the TCRbeta repertoire. Using fastp trimming at Q25 and MiXCR clonotype assembly, TCRdb reanalyzed the public sequencing data and kept in-frame beta chains. Under each unique CDR3 protein, matching rows form one entry showing the most common genes and DNA. The sample yields 700,000 to 950,000 distinct CDR3 sequences; roughly 15% were counted once. The ten largest clones add up to around 4.5% of the sample.

Sequencing was performed on PBMCs, mostly from graft donor cells, taken 360 days after TCRalphabeta/CD19-depleted stem cell transplant. Source of these receptors: a male patient younger than 18 who had a stem cell transplant for acute lymphoblastic leukemia, so the T cells may come from the graft donor.

The rearrangement uses TRBV11-2 and TRBJ1-1, with a weak D call TRBD1 (6 bases). This CDR3 is built from 14 residues. Trimming left V 1 base short and J 8 bases short, with 14 bases between. Germline lookup yields CDR1 SGHAT and CDR2 FQNNGV. CDR3 amino acids: CASSLVRTAIEAFF. In DNA form, the CDR3 reads TGTGCCAGCAGCTTAGTCCGGACAGCTATCGAAGCTTTCTTT. The variable domain in full, with the rest retrieved from reference TRBV11-2 and TRBJ1-1, is EAGVAQSPRYKIIEKRQSVAFWCNPISGHATLYWYQQILGQGPKLLIQFQNNGVVDDSQLPKDRFSAERLKGVDSTLKIQPAKLEDSAVYLCASSLVRTAIEAFFGQGTRLTVV.

The CDR3 loop reads CASSHNDISGANVLTF. The CDR3 bases are TGTGCCAGCAGCCACAACGACATCTCTGGGGCCAACGTCCTGACTTTC. V gene TRBV3-1 combines with J gene TRBJ2-6; D is uncertain. The V gene lost 3 bases and the J gene lost 0 bases, with 9 bases spanning the gap. CDR1 and CDR2 from the germline V gene are LGHDT and YNNKEL (reference sequence). This CDR3 region has 16 residues. Full variable domain (rest looked up from reference TRBV3-1 and TRBJ2-6): DTAVSQTPKYLVTQMGNDKSIKCEQNLGHDTMYWYKQDSKKFLKIMFSYNNKELIINETVPNRFSPKSPDKAHLNLHINSLELGDSAVYFCASSHNDISGANVLTFGAGSRLTVL.

This clonotype showed up many times. This chain connects TRBV18 to TRBJ2-5, with no clear D. The germline CDR1 and CDR2 sequences are KGHSH and LQKENI. The CDR3 consists of 12 residues. Trimming removed 8 bases from V and 4 bases from J, with 11 bases in between. CDR3 nucleotide sequence: TGTGCCAGCAGCCCTCTATTAGAGACCCAGTACTTC. Protein sequence: CASSPLLETQYF. The variable domain in full, with the rest retrieved from reference TRBV18 and TRBJ2-5, is NAGVMQNPRHLVRRRGQEARLRCSPMKGHSHVYWYRQLPEEGLKFMVYLQKENIIDESGMPKERFSAEFPKEGPSILRIQQVVRGDSAAYFCASSPLLETQYFGPGTRLLVL.

In its sample, this clonotype was seen many times. The genes are TRBV4-1 and TRBJ2-1; 11 bases align to TRBD2. V lost 0 bases, J lost 9 bases, and 16 bases stayed unmatched. The germline gives CDR1 MGHRA, CDR2 YSYEKL. The CDR3 is 19 residues long. The CDR3 DNA reads as TGCGCCAGCAGCCAAGATCTAAGACTAGCGGGATGGGGGAGTGGTGAGCAGTTCTTC. It encodes CASSQDLRLAGWGSGEQFF.

This clonotype was counted many times. The J gene is TRBJ2-1, the V gene TRBV12-3 or TRBV12-4; possible D gene TRBD2, 6 bases. V gave up 6 bases and J gave up 2 bases, with 17 bases separating them. CDR3 size: 16 residues. Here the CDR3 DNA reads TGTGCCAGCAGCAACCGGACTATTGGCCCCTACAATGAGCAGTTCTTC. Its translation is CASSNRTIGPYNEQFF.

As regards this clonotype: At one boundary the junction diverges from the germline segment, which might be a read error. The chain combines TRBV20-1 with TRBJ2-1; D unclear. Per germline, CDR1 DFQATT and CDR2 SNEGSKA (reference sequence). CDR3 length: 12 amino acids. CDR3 sequence reads: CSATPQVRRMVF. CDR3 in DNA: TGCAGTGCTACTCCACAAGTAAGACGGATGGTCTTC.

The chain couples TRBV20-1 to TRBJ2-5, with TRBD2 matching 7 bases. V trimming: 3 bases; J trimming: 4 bases; junction bases outside the gene matches: 11. This CDR3 spans 15 amino acids. From germline, CDR1 is DFQATT and CDR2 SNEGSKA (reference sequence). The CDR3 coding sequence is TGCAGTGCTAGGGCTAGCGGAATGGGGTCAGAGACCCAGTACTTC. Translated, it gives CSARASGMGSETQYF.

J is TRBJ1-2 and V is TRBV6-1; D not certain. Germline loops: CDR1 MNHNS, CDR2 SASEGT. V lost 4 bases and J 0 bases, leaving 9 bases between the germline ends. This CDR3 is built from 14 residues. The CDR3 loop is CASSVHGANYGYTF. The CDR3 DNA sequence: TGTGCCAGCAGTGTTCATGGAGCTAACTATGGCTACACCTTC.

The gene calls are TRBV12-3 or TRBV12-4 and TRBJ2-5; 8 nucleotides match TRBD2. Trimming cost V 4 bases and J 3 bases; bases outside gene matches: 7. The CDR3 is 15 residues long. CDR3 in amino acids: CASSSRLAGKETQYF. CDR3 sequence (DNA): TGTGCCAGCAGTTCGAGATTAGCGGGAAAAGAGACCCAGTACTTC.

This clonotype was counted between two and nine times. The rearrangement uses TRBV5-4 and TRBJ2-2; 9 nucleotides align to TRBD2. Germline V gives CDR1 SGHNT, CDR2 YYREEE (reference sequence). Losses at the gene ends were 0 bases for V and 4 bases for J; bases not matched to a gene: 13. The CDR3 runs 19 residues. DNA for the CDR3: TGTGCCAGCAGCTTGGTTCAATTGAGGCTAGCGGGACTCACCGGGGAGCTGTTTTTT. Residues: CASSLVQLRLAGLTGELFF.

This clonotype was detected many times. V is TRBV11-2 and J is TRBJ2-7, with a weak D call TRBD1 (5 bases). Trimming shortened V by 0 bases and J by 2 bases, and 8 bases separated the two germline ends. The CDR3 spans 14 residues. Germline CDR1 is SGHAT and CDR2 is FQNNGV. For the CDR3, the DNA is TGTGCCAGCAGCTTAGATCTGGGGCCCTACGAGCAGTACTTC. Translation gives CASSLDLGPYEQYF.

This chain links TRBV24-1 with TRBJ2-1; D may be TRBD2 (5 bases). Looked up from germline, CDR1 is KGHDR and CDR2 is SFDVKD. The CDR3 has 15 amino acids. Deletions cut 3 bases from V and 6 bases from J, with 14 bases between. The chain's CDR3 is CATSDPTTRANEQFF. The CDR3 nucleotides are TGTGCCACCAGTGATCCAACAACTAGGGCCAATGAGCAGTTCTTC.

This clonotype was counted ten times or more. The chain carries TRBV5-6 and TRBJ1-5; a possible D gene is TRBD1 (5 bases). Germline-derived CDR1 and CDR2 are SGHDT and YYEEEE. The CDR3 sequence is 17 residues long. Deletions cut 7 bases from V and 3 bases from J, with 23 bases between. CDR3 loop: CASSQRGVGGTNQPQHF. CDR3 in DNA: TGTGCCAGCTCACAAAGAGGGGTCGGGGGGACCAATCAGCCCCAGCATTTT.

This clonotype was detected a few times. The chain couples TRBV6-1 to TRBJ1-1; D ambiguous. Trimming stripped 1 base from V and 0 bases from J, with 9 bases between. CDR1 and CDR2 from the germline V gene are MNHNS and SASEGT. This CDR3 has 15 residues. The CDR3 spells CASSEVGFMNTEAFF. The CDR3 DNA reads as TGTGCCAGCAGTGAAGTAGGGTTCATGAACACTGAAGCTTTCTTT.

The chain links TRBV18 to TRBJ2-3, with 8 bases matching TRBD1. Germline V gene data show CDR1 as KGHSH and CDR2 as LQKENI. The CDR3 contains 16 residues. V lost 4 bases to trimming and J lost 4 bases; unmatched junction nucleotides: 10. DNA for the CDR3: TGTGCCAGCTCACTGAGGACAGGGCGGGGAGCAGATACGCAGTATTTT. Translation gives CASSLRTGRGADTQYF.

V and J are TRBV9 and TRBJ2-7; D possibly corresponds to TRBD2 (6 bases). CDR1 and CDR2 (germline): SGDLS, YYNGEE. The V end lost 0 bases, the J end lost 2 bases, and 12 bases lay between the germline ends. The CDR3 sequence is 15 residues long. CDR3 sequence (DNA): TGTGCCAGCAGCGTAGGGGGTAGCGGACCCTACGAGCAGTACTTC. Translating gives CASSVGGSGPYEQYF.

V and J are TRBV7-6 and TRBJ1-5, with D hard to call. V was shortened by 4 bases and J by 1 base, with 17 bases between the two germline ends. This CDR3 spans 17 amino acids. Germline V gene data show CDR1 as SGHVS and CDR2 as FNYEAQ. The CDR3 DNA sequence: TGTGCCAGCAGCTCAGTTTTTAGGGCGGGGAGCAATCAGCCCCAGCATTTT. The encoded protein is CASSSVFRAGSNQPQHF.

The V and J genes are TRBV19 and TRBJ1-3; D is possibly TRBD1 (5 bases). V was cut by 5 bases and J by 2 bases, with 16 bases left in between. The CDR3 has 16 residues. Germline CDR1 LNHDA, CDR2 SQIVND (reference sequence). Here the CDR3 DNA reads TGTGCCAGTAGTCCGCTGGGACTCAGAACTGGAAACACCATATATTTT. Protein: CASSPLGLRTGNTIYF.

This clonotype was found a few times. The chain uses TRBV3-1 and TRBJ2-7, with 7 positions matching TRBD2. The V and J ends lost 4 bases and 5 bases, in that order; junction bases with no gene match: 8. CDR1 and CDR2 (germline): LGHDT, YNNKEL (reference sequence). This CDR3 region has 14 residues. CDR3 coding DNA: TGTGCCAGCAGCCCCCCAGGCGGGAGACACGAGCAGTACTTC. Protein product: CASSPPGGRHEQYF.

The table lists this clonotype with a few counts. V and J are TRBV12-3 or TRBV12-4 and TRBJ2-2; 7 bases map to TRBD2. CDR3 size: 17 residues. The V segment lost 6 bases and the J segment 4 bases; nucleotides outside the gene matches: 14. CDR3 in DNA: TGTGCCAGCAGCCCTGGAGGGCGGGAGATTCGCACCGGGGAGCTGTTTTTT. It encodes CASSPGGREIRTGELFF.

CDR3 region: CASRDRVPYNEQFF. Written as DNA, the CDR3 is TGTGCCAGCAGGGACAGGGTCCCCTACAATGAGCAGTTCTTC. J is TRBJ2-1 and V is TRBV6-2 or TRBV6-3; 8 nucleotides match TRBD1. Germline V gene lookup returns CDR1 MNHEY and CDR2 SVGEGT. The CDR3 runs to 14 residues. Losses at the gene ends were 6 bases for V and 2 bases for J; bases not matched to a gene: 3.

The chain uses TRBV3-1 and TRBJ2-1; 9 bases match TRBD1. Per germline, CDR1 LGHDT and CDR2 YNNKEL (reference sequence). Trimming at V came to 3 bases and at J to 10 bases, leaving 13 bases not matched to a gene. The CDR3 is 16 residues long. The DNA of the CDR3 is TGTGCCAGCAGCCACCCCATGGACAGGGGTTTGAGGGAGCAGTTCTTC. It translates to CASSHPMDRGLREQFF.